This T cell receptor beta chain was captured by sequencing in a study of spatial heterogeneity in lung cancer. Specified time point: sample taken at primary tumor resection. Unsorted samples of tumor, nontumor lung or frozen PBMC had their whole RNA sequenced. Samples came from some 71 TRACERx patients with untreated early-stage lung cancer. Each TCR cDNA molecule bore a unique molecular identifier. A single record per CDR3 protein comes from TCRdb applying MiXCR to the 5' RACE reads. The sample carries tens of thousands of distinct CDR3 sequences, about 7% recorded once. Trimming cost V 5 bases and J 0 bases, with 11 bases left between them. The CDR3 is made up of 14 amino acids. Germline lookup yields CDR1 MNHEY and CDR2 SVGEGT.

This clonotype was sampled from a female donor with early-stage non-small cell lung cancer. The source was PBMCs, collected at surgery. The rearrangement joins TRBV6-2 or TRBV6-3 to TRBJ2-7; D is unclear. In DNA form, the CDR3 reads TGTGCCAGCAGTAGACGGAAAAGCTCCTACGAGCAGTACTTC. It translates to CASSRRKSSYEQYF.